This T cell receptor (beta chain) derives from a study of regulatory T cells in long-lasting Graves disease. Study conclusions and caveats: Rather than thyroid tissue, only peripheral blood underwent study. There was favoring of TRBV28, TRBJ1-2 and TRBJ2-5 in persistent disease.

Deletions cut 4 bases from V and 1 base from J, with 8 bases between. The CDR3 consists of 14 residues. Germline CDR1 reads LNHDA; CDR2 reads SQIVND (reference sequence). A note on this clonotype: Its cognate antigen is unknown.

The time point: newly diagnosed GD, antithyroid drugs for less than 3 months. Making the TCR library involved RNA that had been extracted from PBMCs. American Thyroid Association guidelines were used to diagnose Graves' disease. Library construction for TCR beta used iRepertoire HTBI primers and Arm-PCR of CDR3 regions. Original methodology: Spanning all samples, the identified segments comprised some 62 TRBV and around 15 TRBJ. Using its own MiXCR run on the multiplex PCR reads, TCRdb lists one record per CDR3 protein. It is TCRdb's table, rather than the study itself, that gives the V and J calls and clone size. This repertoire shows roughly 510,000 distinct CDR3 sequences, more than 15% found once; its top ten account for around 12%. These data are also associated with another study on T cells in Graves' hyperthyroidism and ophthalmopathy.

The starting material was peripheral blood mononuclear cells (PBMCs), obtained at new diagnosis, from a patient treated with antithyroid drugs. The receptor comes from a man younger than 30 with Graves disease. J is TRBJ2-4 and V is TRBV19, with a weak D call TRBD1 (6 bases). The CDR3 bases are TGTGCCAGTAGTACTCAGGGGGCCAAAAACATTCAGTACTTC. It specifies CASSTQGAKNIQYF. The full variable domain, with the rest looked up from reference TRBV19 and TRBJ2-4, is DGGITQSPKYLFRKEGQNVTLSCEQNLNHDAMYWYRQDPGQGLRLIYYSQIVNDFQKGDIAEGYSVSREKKESFPLTVTSAQKNPTAFYLCASSTQGAKNIQYFGAGTRLSVL.